This T cell receptor (beta chain) stems from a study of TIL therapy for anti-PD-1-resistant metastatic lung cancer. Findings and caveats of the study: The cohort had more treatment-naive, never-smoker and oncogene-addicted patients than typical.

Sample time point: pre-treatment sample, taken before nivolumab and TIL therapy. Trimming pared 4 bases from V and 2 bases from J, leaving 14 bases between. The V gene's germline CDR1 is LGHNA and CDR2 YSLEER. The CDR3 contains 15 residues. As concerns this clone: Its antigen is not identified.

The immunoSEQ assay was v3. Sequenced by immunoSEQ multiplex PCR; TCRdb stores in-frame clones only, minus some. This sample yields about 17,000 clones, of which nearly 80% are seen a single time; under 8% belongs to the top ten. The sample was blood, taken at baseline. The chain recombines TRBV4-3 with TRBJ1-2; D ambiguous. The origin of this receptor is a person aged 25 to 79 with non-small cell lung cancer. For the CDR3, the DNA is TGCGCCAGCAGCCCTCGGAAGCGGCAAAACTATGGCTACACCTTC. As protein: CASSPRKRQNYGYTF.